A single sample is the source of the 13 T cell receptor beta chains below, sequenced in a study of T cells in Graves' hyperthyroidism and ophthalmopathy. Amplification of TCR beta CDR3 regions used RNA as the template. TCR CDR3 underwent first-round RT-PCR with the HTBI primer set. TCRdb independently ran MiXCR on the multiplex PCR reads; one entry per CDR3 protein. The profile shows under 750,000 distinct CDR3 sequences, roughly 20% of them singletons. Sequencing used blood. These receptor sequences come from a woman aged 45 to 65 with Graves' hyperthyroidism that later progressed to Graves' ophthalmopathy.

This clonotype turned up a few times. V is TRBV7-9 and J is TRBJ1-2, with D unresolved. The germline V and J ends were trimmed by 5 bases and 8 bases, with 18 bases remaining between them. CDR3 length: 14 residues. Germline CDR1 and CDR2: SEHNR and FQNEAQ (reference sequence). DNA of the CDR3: TGTGCCAGCAGCGACCCGGGTGGGTCCCGAGGCTACACCTTC. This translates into CASSDPGGSRGYTF.

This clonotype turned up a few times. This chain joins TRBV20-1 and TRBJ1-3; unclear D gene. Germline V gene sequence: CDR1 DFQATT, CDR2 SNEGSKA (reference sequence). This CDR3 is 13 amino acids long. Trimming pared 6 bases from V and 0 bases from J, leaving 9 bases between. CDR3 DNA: TGCAGTGCCAGGCGGTTCTCTGGAAACACCATATATTTT. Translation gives CSARRFSGNTIYF.

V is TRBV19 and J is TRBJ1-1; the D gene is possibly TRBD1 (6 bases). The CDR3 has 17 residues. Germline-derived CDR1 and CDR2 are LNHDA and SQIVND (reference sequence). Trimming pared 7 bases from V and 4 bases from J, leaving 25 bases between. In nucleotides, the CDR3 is TGTGCCAGTACCTCAAAACCCGGGGGGGGCTGGGCCACTGAAGCTTTCTTT. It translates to CASTSKPGGGWATEAFF.

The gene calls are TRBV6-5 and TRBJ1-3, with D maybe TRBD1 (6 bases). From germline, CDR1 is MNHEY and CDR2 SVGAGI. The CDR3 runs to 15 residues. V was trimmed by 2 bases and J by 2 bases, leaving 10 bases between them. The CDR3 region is CASSYAGAAGNTIYF. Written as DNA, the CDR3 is TGTGCCAGCAGTTACGCAGGGGCCGCTGGAAACACCATATATTTT.

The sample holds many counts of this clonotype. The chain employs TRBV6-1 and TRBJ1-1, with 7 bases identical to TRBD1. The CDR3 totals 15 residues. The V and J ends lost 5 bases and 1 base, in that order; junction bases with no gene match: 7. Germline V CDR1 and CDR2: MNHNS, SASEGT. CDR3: CASSYRGGQNTEAFF. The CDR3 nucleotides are TGTGCCAGCAGTTACAGGGGTGGTCAGAACACTGAAGCTTTCTTT.

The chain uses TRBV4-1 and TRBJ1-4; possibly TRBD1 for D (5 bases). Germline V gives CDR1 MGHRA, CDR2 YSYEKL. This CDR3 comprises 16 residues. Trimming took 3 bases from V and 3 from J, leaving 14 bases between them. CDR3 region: CASSHDDSGANEKLFF. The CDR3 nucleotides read TGCGCCAGCAGCCATGACGACAGTGGAGCTAATGAAAAACTGTTTTTT.

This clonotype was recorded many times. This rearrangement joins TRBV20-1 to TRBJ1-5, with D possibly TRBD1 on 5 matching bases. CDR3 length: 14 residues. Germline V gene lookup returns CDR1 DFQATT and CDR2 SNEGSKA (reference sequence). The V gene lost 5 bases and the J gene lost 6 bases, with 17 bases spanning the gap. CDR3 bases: TGCAGTGCTTCCCGAGGGGTGAGGGGTCAGCCCCAGCATTTT. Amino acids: CSASRGVRGQPQHF.

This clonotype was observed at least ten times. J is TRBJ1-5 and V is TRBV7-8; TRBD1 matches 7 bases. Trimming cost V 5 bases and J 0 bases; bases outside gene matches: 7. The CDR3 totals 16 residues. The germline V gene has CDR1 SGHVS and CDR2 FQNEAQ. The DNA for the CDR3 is TGTGCCAGCAGCCGGGCCGGGACAGATAGCAATCAGCCCCAGCATTTT. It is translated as CASSRAGTDSNQPQHF.

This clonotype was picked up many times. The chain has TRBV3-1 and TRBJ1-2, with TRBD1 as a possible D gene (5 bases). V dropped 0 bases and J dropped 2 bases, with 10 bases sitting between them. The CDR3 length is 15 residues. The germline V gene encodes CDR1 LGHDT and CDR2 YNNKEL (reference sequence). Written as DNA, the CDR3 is TGTGCCAGCAGCCAAGATCTCGGGACCAACTATGGCTACACCTTC. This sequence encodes CASSQDLGTNYGYTF. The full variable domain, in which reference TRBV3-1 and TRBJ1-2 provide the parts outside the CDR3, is DTAVSQTPKYLVTQMGNDKSIKCEQNLGHDTMYWYKQDSKKFLKIMFSYNNKELIINETVPNRFSPKSPDKAHLNLHINSLELGDSAVYFCASSQDLGTNYGYTFGSGTRLTVV.

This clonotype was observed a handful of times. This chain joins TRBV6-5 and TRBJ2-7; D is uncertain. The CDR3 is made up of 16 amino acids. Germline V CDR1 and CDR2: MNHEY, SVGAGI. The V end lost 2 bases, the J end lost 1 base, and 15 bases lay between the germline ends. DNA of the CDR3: TGTGCCAGCAGTTACCCGACTTTAGCAGGATCCTACGAGCAGTACTTC. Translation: CASSYPTLAGSYEQYF.

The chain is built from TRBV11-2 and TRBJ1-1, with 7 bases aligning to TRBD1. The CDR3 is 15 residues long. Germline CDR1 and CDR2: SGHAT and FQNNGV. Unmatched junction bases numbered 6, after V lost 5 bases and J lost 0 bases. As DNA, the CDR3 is TGTGCCAGCAGCGGAGGGGGACAGATGAACACTGAAGCTTTCTTT. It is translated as CASSGGGQMNTEAFF.

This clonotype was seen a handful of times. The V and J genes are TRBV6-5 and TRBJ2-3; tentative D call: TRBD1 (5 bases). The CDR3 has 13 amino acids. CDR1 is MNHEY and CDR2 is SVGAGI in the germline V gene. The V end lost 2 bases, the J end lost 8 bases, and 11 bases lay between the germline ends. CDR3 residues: CASSYVDQGTQYF. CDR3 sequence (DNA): TGTGCCAGCAGTTACGTAGACCAGGGTACGCAGTATTTT.

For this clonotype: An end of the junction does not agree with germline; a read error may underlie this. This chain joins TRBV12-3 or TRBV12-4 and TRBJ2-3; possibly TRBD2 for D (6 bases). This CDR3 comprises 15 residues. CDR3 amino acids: CASSRSRENTDTRYF. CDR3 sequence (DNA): TGTGCCAGCAGCCGGTCCCGGGAGAACACAGATACGCGGTATTTT.